This TCR beta chain was documented in a study of blood T cell repertoires in COVID-19. Looked up from germline, CDR1 is KGHSH and CDR2 is LQKENI. The CDR3 is 19 amino acids. V was cut by 5 bases and J by 0 bases, with 24 bases left in between. Authors' processing steps: Reference gene primer amplification gave nucleated cell count estimates. Here immunoSEQ multiplex PCR was the method, and the copy in TCRdb shows in-frame clones only, minus some. V, J and clone size are those of that table, while D and trimming were read from the DNA. The sample includes around 150,000 clones, 92% of them seen just once.

The material sequenced was peripheral blood. This sequence was found in a man younger than 40 with COVID-19, enrolled during active disease. This chain uses TRBV18 with TRBJ2-3; D is possibly TRBD1 (6 bases). The CDR3 DNA reads TGTGCCAGCTCAGCATCAACCTTTCTGGACAGCTCTAGCACAGATACGCAGTATTTT. As protein: CASSASTFLDSSSTDTQYF.